This TCR beta chain was documented in a study of T cell responses to AZD1222 COVID-19 vaccine. Broader study findings: White British donors predominated, females outnumbered males, and clonal diversity was possibly underestimated.

Profiled with immunoSEQ multiplex PCR; TCRdb holds only in-frame clones, not every one. The sample includes around 200,000 clones, 85% to 95% of them seen just once. The CDR3 is 15 residues long. V gave up 1 base and J gave up 3 bases, with 13 bases separating them. Germline V gene sequence: CDR1 SGHRS, CDR2 YFSETQ. Concerning this clone itself: Its antigen is currently unknown.

The origin of this receptor is an adult who received the AZD1222 COVID-19 vaccine. The rearrangement joins TRBV5-1 to TRBJ2-5; tentatively, D is TRBD1 or TRBD2 (7 bases each). The input for sequencing was peripheral blood, taken 28 days after the second AZD1222 dose. CDR3 loop: CASSLRDSGEETQYF. The CDR3, as DNA: TGCGCCAGCAGCTTGAGGGACAGCGGGGAAGAGACCCAGTACTTC.